Listed below are T cell receptor beta chains from one sample, sequenced in a study of blood T cells in healthy people across ages. MiXCR, run by TCRdb on the 5' RACE reads, gives a single entry per CDR3 protein. The sample records about 900,000 distinct CDR3 sequences, under 80% being singletons. The sample consisted of blood. The source of these receptors is a young man in good health. The CDR3 runs from the conserved cysteine through the conserved F or W. A D gene is named only where the DNA matches it firmly. For some rows the clone size is stated as once, few or many, or as a class when expanded; others skip it.

TRBV6-4,NA,NA,TRBJ2-2,TGTGCCAGCAGTGCCGGGGGCGGGGAGCTGTTTTTT,CASSAGGGELFF
TRBV4-3,NA,NA,TRBJ2-4,TGCGCCAGCAGCAACGGGCACATTCAGTACTTC,CASSNGHIQYF
TRBV29-1,once,TRBD2,TRBJ2-5,TGCAGCGTTATAAATGAACTAGCGGGGTTCTACCAAGAGACCCAGTACTTC,CSVINELAGFYQETQYF
TRBV9,NA,NA,TRBJ1-2,TGTGCCAGCAGCGGGGAGGTACAGCCTGGGATTGGCTACACCTTC,CASSGEVQPGIGYTF
TRBV7-2,NA,TRBD2,TRBJ2-3,TGTGCCAGCAGCTTAGGCGGCGGGGGTGAGACAGATACGCAGTATTTT,CASSLGGGGETDTQYF
TRBV10-2,few,NA,TRBJ1-2,TGCGCCAGCAGCCCCGGGACGTCCCTCTATGGCTACACCTTC,CASSPGTSLYGYTF
TRBV4-3,few,NA,TRBJ2-5,TGCGCCAGCAGCCAAGAGATTATGGAGGGGGAGACCCAGTACTTC,CASSQEIMEGETQYF
TRBV12-3/TRBV12-4,few,TRBD1,TRBJ1-2,TGTGCCAGCAGTCCCCCCGAGACAGGGGGTTACTATGGCTACACCTTC,CASSPPETGGYYGYTF
TRBV7-9,NA,NA,TRBJ2-5,TGTGCCAGCAGCCTGGGGGGCGGAGGAGAAGAGACCCAGTACTTC,CASSLGGGGEETQYF
TRBV28,NA,TRBD1,TRBJ1-6,TGTGCCAGCAGTTTCCCCTCGGGACAGGGTTCCTATAATTCACCCCTCCACTTT,CASSFPSGQGSYNSPLHF
TRBV7-2,NA,TRBD2,TRBJ2-7,TGTGCCAGCAGCGTAGCGTGGACTAGTTACGAGCAGTACTTC,CASSVAWTSYEQYF
TRBV29-1,NA,NA,TRBJ1-1,TGCAGCGTACAGGCCGCGGACACTGAAGCTTTCTTT,CSVQAADTEAFF
TRBV6-2/TRBV6-3,few,NA,TRBJ2-3,TGTGCCAGCAGTCCTATTCAAACTAGCACAGATACGCAGTATTTT,CASSPIQTSTDTQYF
TRBV6-1,NA,NA,TRBJ1-1,TGTGCCAGCATTAGATCGGCGAACACTGAAGCTTTCTTT,CASIRSANTEAFF
TRBV3-1,NA,NA,TRBJ1-2,TGTGCCAGCAGCCCCCACGTGAGGGAACTTCTGGCGTTCACCTTC,CASSPHVRELLAFTF
TRBV3-1,few,NA,TRBJ1-6,TGTGCCAGCAGCCCCCTGGGGGGGAATTCACCCCTCCACTTT,CASSPLGGNSPLHF
TRBV15,NA,TRBD1,TRBJ2-1,TGTGCCACCAGCAGAGACTCCCCCAATGTGGGACAGGGGAGGGGAGGGCAGTTCTTC,CATSRDSPNVGQGRGGQFF
TRBV7-8,NA,NA,TRBJ1-2,TGTGCCAGCAGCTTAGTAGGAGGGGCAAGCTATGGCTACACCTTC,CASSLVGGASYGYTF
TRBV9,NA,TRBD2,TRBJ2-7,TGTGCCAGCAGCGTAGAGCCGGGGGGGCAGTACGAGCAGTACTTC,CASSVEPGGQYEQYF
TRBV4-3,few,NA,TRBJ2-5,TGCGCCAGCAGCCTCGGGCCCTCCAAATTGGAGACCCAGTACTTC,CASSLGPSKLETQYF
TRBV28,NA,TRBD1,TRBJ2-5,TGTGCCAGCAGACGCGGGACAGGGGGCGCTTGGGAGACCCAGTACTTC,CASRRGTGGAWETQYF
TRBV20-1,NA,NA,TRBJ2-5,TGCAGTGCTCTCCCAGGGGTGGAGGAGACCCAGTACTTC,CSALPGVEETQYF
TRBV5-1,NA,NA,TRBJ2-3,TGCGCCAGCAGCAGTGGGGAAATAACCACAGATACGCAGTATTTT,CASSSGEITTDTQYF
TRBV7-9,NA,NA,TRBJ1-5,TGTGCCAGCAGCGACCAAAGGGGACCTAGCAATCAGCCCCAGCATTTT,CASSDQRGPSNQPQHF
TRBV12-3/TRBV12-4,NA,NA,TRBJ2-3,TGTGCCAGCTCTGATGATTGGCCTAGCACAGATACGCAGTATTTT,CASSDDWPSTDTQYF
TRBV4-3,NA,TRBD2,TRBJ2-1,TGCGCCAGCAGCTGGGCTAGCGGGGAAAATGAGCAGTTCTTC,CASSWASGENEQFF
TRBV10-3,NA,NA,TRBJ1-1,TGTGCCATTACGAGGAGGGTGGAGGACACTGAAGCTTTCTTT,CAITRRVEDTEAFF
TRBV6-2/TRBV6-3,few,NA,TRBJ1-2,TGTGCCAGCAGTTACGGGGCATCTAGCTCCTATGGCTACACCTTC,CASSYGASSSYGYTF
TRBV27,few,NA,TRBJ2-7,TGTGCCAGCAGTTTATCCGGTCGGGGTTTCGAGCAGTACTTC,CASSLSGRGFEQYF
TRBV20-1,NA,TRBD1,TRBJ1-1,TGCAGGCAGTTAGGGACAGGTGGAGGGGGCACTGAAGCTTTCTTT,CRQLGTGGGGTEAFF
TRBV4-3,NA,NA,TRBJ2-3,TGCGCCAGCAGCCAAGATCTCTCTAGCGACTCCACAGATACGCAGTATTTT,CASSQDLSSDSTDTQYF
TRBV9,NA,TRBD2,TRBJ2-1,TGTGCCAGCAGCGTAGCTGGCGGGGGGACCTCCTACAATGAGCAGTTCTTC,CASSVAGGGTSYNEQFF
TRBV20-1,NA,NA,TRBJ1-4,TGCAGTGCTAGAGTCGCCCGGGAGTTTAATGAAAAACTGTTTTTT,CSARVAREFNEKLFF
TRBV2,many,TRBD2,TRBJ2-5,TGTGCCAGCAAATCCCGCGGGGGGATTGAGACCCAGTACTTC,CASKSRGGIETQYF
TRBV9,NA,TRBD1,TRBJ2-4,TGTGCCAGTAGCCGACAGGGCCTAGCCAAAAACATTCAGTACTTC,CASSRQGLAKNIQYF
TRBV29-1,NA,NA,TRBJ2-5,TGCAGCGTTTCCTTAGGGTACCAAGAGACCCAGTACTTC,CSVSLGYQETQYF
TRBV7-9,NA,NA,TRBJ2-7,TGTGCCAGCAGCCTAAATCACCTCTCCTACGAGCAGTACTTC,CASSLNHLSYEQYF
TRBV28,NA,NA,TRBJ1-2,TGTGCCAGCAGTTTCCGCGCTACAGGGAACTATGGCTACACCTTC,CASSFRATGNYGYTF
TRBV10-3,NA,TRBD2,TRBJ2-7,TGTGCCACCAGTGAGCCGACCAGCCCTAGCGGGGGATTGGGCGAGCAGTACTTC,CATSEPTSPSGGLGEQYF
TRBV6-5,NA,TRBD2,TRBJ2-1,TGTGCCAGCACCCAAGGCGGGGGGGTCCCCGAGCAGTTCTTC,CASTQGGGVPEQFF
TRBV3-1,once,TRBD1,TRBJ1-2,TGTGCCAGCAGCCCTCAGGGGGCGTCGGACTATGGCTACACCTTC,CASSPQGASDYGYTF
TRBV30,NA,TRBD2,TRBJ2-3,TGTGCCTGGAGTCTACTAGCGGGGGGACAAGATACGCAGTATTTT,CAWSLLAGGQDTQYF
TRBV6-6,NA,TRBD2,TRBJ2-5,TGTGCCAGCAGTTACGGGCTAGCGGGGAGATCTCAAGAGACCCAGTACTTC,CASSYGLAGRSQETQYF
TRBV5-1,few,TRBD2,TRBJ2-1,TGCGCCAGCAGCTTGTCAGCGGGTGGGGGGGTTGAGCAGTTCTTC,CASSLSAGGGVEQFF
TRBV7-2,NA,NA,TRBJ2-5,TGTGCCAGCAGCTTAATGCGAGACTACGAAGAGACCCAGTACTTC,CASSLMRDYEETQYF
TRBV6-2/TRBV6-3,NA,NA,TRBJ2-3,TGTGCCAGCACGGCGGGATTAAATACGCAGTATTTT,CASTAGLNTQYF
TRBV27,few,NA,TRBJ2-1,TGTGCCAGCAGTTTATTGGAGGCAGGGTGGGGTGAGCAGTTCTTC,CASSLLEAGWGEQFF
TRBV29-1,NA,TRBD1,TRBJ2-2,TGCAGCGGTGGGACAGGGTATGTCGGGGAGCTGTTTTTT,CSGGTGYVGELFF
TRBV9,NA,NA,TRBJ1-2,TGTGCCAGCAGCGGTAACAGGAATAACTATGGCTACACCTTC,CASSGNRNNYGYTF
TRBV20-1,NA,NA,TRBJ1-6,TGCAGTGCTAGACCCCCCTATAACTCACCCCTCCACTTT,CSARPPYNSPLHF
TRBV28,NA,NA,TRBJ2-3,TGTGCCAGCAGACTCCAATGGACAGAGCCCACAGATACGCAGTATTTT,CASRLQWTEPTDTQYF
TRBV20-1,NA,NA,TRBJ2-1,TGCAGTGCTCCAACATACAATGAGCAGTTCTTC,CSAPTYNEQFF
TRBV28,NA,NA,TRBJ2-7,TGTGCCAGCAGTTTAAACTTTGCCTACGAGCAGTACTTC,CASSLNFAYEQYF
TRBV18,NA,NA,TRBJ2-1,TGTGCCAGCTCACCATCACCGGGGACACATCTTGGGGATGAGCAGTTCTTC,CASSPSPGTHLGDEQFF
TRBV9,few,NA,TRBJ2-7,TGTGCCAGCAGCGTAGGGGCAGGCGGGACCCCCTACGAGCAGTACTTC,CASSVGAGGTPYEQYF
TRBV27,NA,NA,TRBJ2-4,TGTGCCAGCAGGGTGGGTCCCATTCAGTACTTC,CASRVGPIQYF
TRBV3-1,NA,NA,TRBJ1-1,TGTGCCAGCAGCCAGGTACAGGGCAGAACTGAAGCTTTCTTT,CASSQVQGRTEAFF